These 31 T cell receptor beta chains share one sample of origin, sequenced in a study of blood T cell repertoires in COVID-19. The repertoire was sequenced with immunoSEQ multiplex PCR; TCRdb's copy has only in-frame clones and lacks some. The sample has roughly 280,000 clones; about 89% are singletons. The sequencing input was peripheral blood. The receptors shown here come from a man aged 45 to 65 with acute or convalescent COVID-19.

The CDR3 region has the DNA TGTGCCAGCAGCTTAGAAAGGGAGACTGAAGCTTTCTTT. Residues: CASSLERETEAFF. The V gene is TRBV7-9, the J gene TRBJ1-1; D not certain. The CDR3 runs 13 residues. V lost 1 base and J 5 bases, leaving 8 bases between the germline ends. The germline CDR1 and CDR2 sequences are SEHNR and FQNEAQ (reference sequence).

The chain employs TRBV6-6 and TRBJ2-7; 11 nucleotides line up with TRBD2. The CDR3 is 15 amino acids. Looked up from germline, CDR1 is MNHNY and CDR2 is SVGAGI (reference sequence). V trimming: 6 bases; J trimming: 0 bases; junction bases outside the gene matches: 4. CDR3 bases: TGTGCCAGCAGCCATAGCGGGGGGGCCTCCTACGAGCAGTACTTC. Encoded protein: CASSHSGGASYEQYF.

The CDR3 spells CASSMGQGGRGTEAFF. DNA for the CDR3: TGTGCCAGCAGCATGGGACAGGGGGGTCGTGGCACTGAAGCTTTCTTT. The genes are TRBV7-8 and TRBJ1-1; 11 nucleotides agree with TRBD1. J was trimmed by 4 bases and V by 5 bases; bases with no gene match: 9. Germline lookup yields CDR1 SGHVS and CDR2 FQNEAQ. This CDR3 is built from 16 residues.

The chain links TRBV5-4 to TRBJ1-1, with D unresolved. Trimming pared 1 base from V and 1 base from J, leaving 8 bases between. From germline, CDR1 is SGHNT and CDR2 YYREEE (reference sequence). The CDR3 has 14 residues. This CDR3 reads CASSLILSNTEAFF. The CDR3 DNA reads TGTGCCAGCAGCTTGATTCTGTCGAACACTGAAGCTTTCTTT.

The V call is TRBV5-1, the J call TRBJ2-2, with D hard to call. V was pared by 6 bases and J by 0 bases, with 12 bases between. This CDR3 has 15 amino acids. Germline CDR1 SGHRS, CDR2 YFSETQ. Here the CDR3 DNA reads TGCGCCAGCAAAATTGAGATCGCGAACACCGGGGAGCTGTTTTTT. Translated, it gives CASKIEIANTGELFF.

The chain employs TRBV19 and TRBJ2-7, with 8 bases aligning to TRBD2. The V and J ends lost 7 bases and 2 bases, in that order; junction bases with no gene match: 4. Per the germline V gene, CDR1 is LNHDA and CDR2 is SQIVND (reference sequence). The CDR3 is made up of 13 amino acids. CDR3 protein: CASTGTRPYEQYF. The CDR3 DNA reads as TGTGCCAGTACCGGGACTAGACCCTACGAGCAGTACTTC.

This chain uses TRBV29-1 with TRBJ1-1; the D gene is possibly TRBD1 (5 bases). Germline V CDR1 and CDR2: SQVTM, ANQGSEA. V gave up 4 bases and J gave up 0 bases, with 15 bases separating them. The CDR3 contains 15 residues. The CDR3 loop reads CSVGRGGYMNTEAFF. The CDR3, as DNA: TGCAGCGTTGGTAGGGGAGGATACATGAACACTGAAGCTTTCTTT. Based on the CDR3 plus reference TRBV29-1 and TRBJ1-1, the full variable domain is SAVISQKPSRDICQRGTSLTIQCQVDSQVTMMFWYRQQPGQSLTLIATANQGSEATYESGFVIDKFPISRPNLTFSTLTVSNMSPEDSSIYLCSVGRGGYMNTEAFFGQGTRLTVV.

In nucleotides, the CDR3 is TGTGCCAGCAGTGAGGACAGGGGCTCGAAGCCCCAGCATTTT. This gives the protein CASSEDRGSKPQHF. This rearrangement joins TRBV6-1 to TRBJ1-5; 9 bases map to TRBD1. Germline V lookup: CDR1 MNHNS, CDR2 SASEGT. The V and J ends lost 3 bases and 8 bases, in that order; junction bases with no gene match: 5. This CDR3 has 14 amino acids.

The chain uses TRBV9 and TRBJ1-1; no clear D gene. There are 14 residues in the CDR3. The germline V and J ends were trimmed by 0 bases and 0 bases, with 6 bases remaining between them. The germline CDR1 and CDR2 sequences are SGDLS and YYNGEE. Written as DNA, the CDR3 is TGTGCCAGCAGCGTAGTACAAATGAACACTGAAGCTTTCTTT. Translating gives CASSVVQMNTEAFF.

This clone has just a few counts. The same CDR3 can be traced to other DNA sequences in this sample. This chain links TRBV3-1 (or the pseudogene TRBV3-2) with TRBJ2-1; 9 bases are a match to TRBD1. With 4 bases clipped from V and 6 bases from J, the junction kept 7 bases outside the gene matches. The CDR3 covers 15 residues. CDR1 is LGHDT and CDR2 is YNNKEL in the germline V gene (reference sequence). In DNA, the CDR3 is TGTGCCAGCAGCCTCACCGGGACAGGGTTCAATGAGCAGTTCTTC. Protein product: CASSLTGTGFNEQFF.

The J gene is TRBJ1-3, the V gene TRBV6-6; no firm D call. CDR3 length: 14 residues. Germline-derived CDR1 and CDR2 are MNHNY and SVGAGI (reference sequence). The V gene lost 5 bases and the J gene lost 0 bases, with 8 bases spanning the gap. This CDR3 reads CASSLVNSGNTIYF. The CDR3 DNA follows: TGTGCCAGCAGTCTTGTTAACTCTGGAAACACCATATATTTT.

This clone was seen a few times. The DNA for the CDR3 is TGTGCCATCAGACAGTATAGCAATCAGCCCCAGCATTTT. It is translated as CAIRQYSNQPQHF. The chain recombines TRBV10-3 with TRBJ1-5; no reliable D call. The V gene's germline CDR1 is ENHRY and CDR2 SYGVKD. The V and J ends lost 6 bases and 0 bases respectively, with 6 bases between them. The CDR3 spans 13 residues.

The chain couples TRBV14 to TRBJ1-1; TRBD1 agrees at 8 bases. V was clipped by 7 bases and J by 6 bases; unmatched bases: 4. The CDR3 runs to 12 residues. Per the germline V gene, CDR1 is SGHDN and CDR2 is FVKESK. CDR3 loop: CASTGGMSEAFF. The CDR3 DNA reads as TGTGCCAGCACAGGGGGCATGTCTGAAGCTTTCTTT.

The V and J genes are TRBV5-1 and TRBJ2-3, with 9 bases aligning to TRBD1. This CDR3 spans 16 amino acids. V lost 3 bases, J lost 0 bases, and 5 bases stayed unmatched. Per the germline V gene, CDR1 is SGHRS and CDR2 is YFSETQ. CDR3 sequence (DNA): TGCGCCAGCAGCTGGGGGACAGGGACTAGCACAGATACGCAGTATTTT. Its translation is CASSWGTGTSTDTQYF.

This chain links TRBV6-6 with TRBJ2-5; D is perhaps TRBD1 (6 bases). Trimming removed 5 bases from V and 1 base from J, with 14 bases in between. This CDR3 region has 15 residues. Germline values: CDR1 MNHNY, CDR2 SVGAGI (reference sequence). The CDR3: CASSNQLGAQETQYF. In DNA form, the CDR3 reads TGTGCCAGCAGTAACCAATTGGGGGCCCAAGAGACCCAGTACTTC.

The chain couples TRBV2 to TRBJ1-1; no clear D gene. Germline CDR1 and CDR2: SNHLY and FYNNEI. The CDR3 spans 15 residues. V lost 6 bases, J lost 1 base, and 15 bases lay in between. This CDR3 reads CASSLDTGKNTEAFF. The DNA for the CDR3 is TGTGCCAGCAGCCTAGACACCGGGAAGAACACTGAAGCTTTCTTT.

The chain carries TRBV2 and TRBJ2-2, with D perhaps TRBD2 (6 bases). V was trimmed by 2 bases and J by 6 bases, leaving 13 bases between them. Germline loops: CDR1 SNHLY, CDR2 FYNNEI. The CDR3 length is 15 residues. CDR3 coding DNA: TGTGCCAGCAGTGAACGGGCGGGGCCGTCCGGGGAGCTGTTTTTT. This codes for CASSERAGPSGELFF.

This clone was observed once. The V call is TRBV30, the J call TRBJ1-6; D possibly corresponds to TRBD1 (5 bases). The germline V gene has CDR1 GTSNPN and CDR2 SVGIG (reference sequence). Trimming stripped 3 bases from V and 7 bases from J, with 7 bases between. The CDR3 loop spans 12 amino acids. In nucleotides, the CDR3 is TGTGCCTGGAGAGGGGTCAATTCACCCCTCCACTTT. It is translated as CAWRGVNSPLHF.

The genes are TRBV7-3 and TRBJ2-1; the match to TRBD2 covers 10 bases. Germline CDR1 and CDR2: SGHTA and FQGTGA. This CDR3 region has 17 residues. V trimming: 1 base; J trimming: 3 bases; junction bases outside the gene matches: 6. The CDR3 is CASSLIRLAGDYNEQFF. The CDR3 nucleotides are TGTGCCAGCAGCTTAATACGTCTAGCGGGGGACTACAATGAGCAGTTCTTC.

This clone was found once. The CDR3: CASSLGGANTGELFF. The DNA of the CDR3 is TGTGCCAGCAGCTTGGGGGGGGCGAACACCGGGGAGCTGTTTTTT. The chain carries TRBV5-4 and TRBJ2-2, with D perhaps TRBD2 (6 bases). The germline gives CDR1 SGHNT, CDR2 YYREEE (reference sequence). The CDR3 length is 15 residues. Trimming shortened V by 0 bases and J by 0 bases, and 6 bases separated the two germline ends.

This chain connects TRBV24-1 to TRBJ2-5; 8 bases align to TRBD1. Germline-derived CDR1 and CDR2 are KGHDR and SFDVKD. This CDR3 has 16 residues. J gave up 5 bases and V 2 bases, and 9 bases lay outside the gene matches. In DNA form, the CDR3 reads TGTGCCACCAGTGATTCCGGGACAGGCCCCGGGGAGACCCAGTACTTC. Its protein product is CATSDSGTGPGETQYF.

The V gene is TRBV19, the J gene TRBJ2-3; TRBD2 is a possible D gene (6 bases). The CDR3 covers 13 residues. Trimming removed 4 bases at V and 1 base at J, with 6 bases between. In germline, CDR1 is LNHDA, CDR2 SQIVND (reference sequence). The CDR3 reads CASSTGGTDTQYF. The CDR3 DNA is TGTGCCAGTAGTACGGGGGGCACAGATACGCAGTATTTT.

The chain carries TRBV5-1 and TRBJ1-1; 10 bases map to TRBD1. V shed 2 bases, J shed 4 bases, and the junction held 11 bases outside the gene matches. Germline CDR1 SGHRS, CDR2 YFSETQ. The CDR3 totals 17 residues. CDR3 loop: CASSLPGTGVGSTEAFF. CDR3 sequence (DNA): TGCGCCAGCAGCTTACCCGGGACAGGGGTTGGTTCCACTGAAGCTTTCTTT. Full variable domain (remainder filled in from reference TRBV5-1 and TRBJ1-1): KAGVTQTPRYLIKTRGQQVTLSCSPISGHRSVSWYQQTPGQGLQFLFEYFSETQRNKGNFPGRFSGRQFSNSRSEMNVSTLELGDSALYLCASSLPGTGVGSTEAFFGQGTRLTVV.

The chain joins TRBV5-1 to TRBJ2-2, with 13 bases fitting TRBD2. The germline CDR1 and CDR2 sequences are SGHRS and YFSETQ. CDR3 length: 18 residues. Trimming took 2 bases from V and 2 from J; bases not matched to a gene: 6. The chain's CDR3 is CASSFEGTSGTNTGELFF. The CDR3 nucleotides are TGCGCCAGCAGCTTTGAAGGGACTAGCGGGACCAACACCGGGGAGCTGTTTTTT.

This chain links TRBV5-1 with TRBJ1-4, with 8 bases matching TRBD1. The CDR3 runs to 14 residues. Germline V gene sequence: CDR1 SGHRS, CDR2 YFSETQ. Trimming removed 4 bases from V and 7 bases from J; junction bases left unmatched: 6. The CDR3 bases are TGCGCCAGCAGCCATGGACAGGGAGGTGAAAAACTGTTTTTT. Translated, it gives CASSHGQGGEKLFF.

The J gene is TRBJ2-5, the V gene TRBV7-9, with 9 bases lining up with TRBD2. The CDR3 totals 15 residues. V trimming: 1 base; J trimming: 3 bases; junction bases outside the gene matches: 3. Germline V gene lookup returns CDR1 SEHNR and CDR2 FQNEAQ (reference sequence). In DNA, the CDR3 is TGTGCCAGCAGCTTAGACCTAGCGGGGAAAGAGACCCAGTACTTC. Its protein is CASSLDLAGKETQYF.

Written as DNA, the CDR3 is TGTGCCACCAGCAGAGATCCGTCCCATCTGAGCTCTGGAAACACCATATATTTT. Translation gives CATSRDPSHLSSGNTIYF. The V call is TRBV15, the J call TRBJ1-3; no clear D gene. CDR1 and CDR2 (germline): LNHNV, YYDKDF (reference sequence). This CDR3 contains 18 residues. V lost 0 bases and J lost 0, with 15 bases in between.

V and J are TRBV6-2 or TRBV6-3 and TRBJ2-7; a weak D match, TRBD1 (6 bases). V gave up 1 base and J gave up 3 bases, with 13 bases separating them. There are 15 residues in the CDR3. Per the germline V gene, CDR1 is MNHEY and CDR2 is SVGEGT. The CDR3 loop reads CASSYLAGAFYEQYF. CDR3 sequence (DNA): TGTGCCAGCAGTTACTTGGCAGGGGCCTTCTACGAGCAGTACTTC.

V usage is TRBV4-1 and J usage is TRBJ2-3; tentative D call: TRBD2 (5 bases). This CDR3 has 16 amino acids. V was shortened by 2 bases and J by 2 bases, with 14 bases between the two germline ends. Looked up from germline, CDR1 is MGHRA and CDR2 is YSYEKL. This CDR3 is CASSQFYGENTDTQYF. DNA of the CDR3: TGCGCCAGCAGCCAATTTTACGGGGAGAACACAGATACGCAGTATTTT.

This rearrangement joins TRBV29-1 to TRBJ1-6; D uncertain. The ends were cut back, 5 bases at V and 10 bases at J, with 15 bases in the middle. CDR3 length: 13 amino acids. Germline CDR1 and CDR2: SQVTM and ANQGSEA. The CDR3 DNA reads TGCAGCGTTCGGTCCACGGAGGAATCACCCCTCCACTTT. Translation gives CSVRSTEESPLHF.

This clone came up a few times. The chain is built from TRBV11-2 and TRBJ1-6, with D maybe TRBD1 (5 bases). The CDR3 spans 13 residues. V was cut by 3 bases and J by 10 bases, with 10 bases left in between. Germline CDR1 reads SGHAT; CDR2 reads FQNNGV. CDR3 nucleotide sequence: TGTGCCAGCAGCTTCCAGGGTTCCTCACCCCTCCACTTT. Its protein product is CASSFQGSSPLHF.